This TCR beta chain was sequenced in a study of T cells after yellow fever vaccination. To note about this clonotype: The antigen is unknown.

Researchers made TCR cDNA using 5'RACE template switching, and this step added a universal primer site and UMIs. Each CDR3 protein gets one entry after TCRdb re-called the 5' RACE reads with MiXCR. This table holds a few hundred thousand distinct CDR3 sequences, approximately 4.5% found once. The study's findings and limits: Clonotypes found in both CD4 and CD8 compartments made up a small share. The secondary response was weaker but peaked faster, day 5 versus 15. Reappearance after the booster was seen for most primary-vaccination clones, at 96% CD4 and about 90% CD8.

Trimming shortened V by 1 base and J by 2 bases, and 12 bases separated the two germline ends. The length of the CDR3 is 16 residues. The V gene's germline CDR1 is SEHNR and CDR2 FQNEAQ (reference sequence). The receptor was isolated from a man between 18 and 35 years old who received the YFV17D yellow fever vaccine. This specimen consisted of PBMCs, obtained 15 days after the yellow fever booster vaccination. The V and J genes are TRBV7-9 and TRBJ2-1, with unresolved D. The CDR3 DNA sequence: TGTGCCAGCAGCTTAGGGTGGCAGCCAGCCTACAATGAGCAGTTCTTC. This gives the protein CASSLGWQPAYNEQFF.